The 21 T cell receptor beta chains presented below share a single source sample, sequenced in a study of lymphopenia after photon versus proton radiotherapy. Repertoires were generated with immunoSEQ multiplex PCR, while TCRdb's copy carries only in-frame clones and drops some. The table records some 29,000 clones, approximately 86% of them present only once. Sequencing was performed on peripheral blood, taken from a patient treated with proton-based radiotherapy. The source is a woman aged 60-70 years with cholangiocarcinoma. Some clones in this sample may be carry-over from other donors' samples.

CDR3 coding DNA: TGTGCCAGCCAAGACCGGGGGGCCCTCAACACTGAAGCTTTCTTT. Protein: CASQDRGALNTEAFF. The chain carries TRBV18 and TRBJ1-1, with D possibly matching TRBD1 (6 bases). The V gene's germline CDR1 is KGHSH and CDR2 LQKENI. V was trimmed by 8 bases and J by 2 bases, leaving 18 bases between them. The CDR3 covers 15 residues.

By its share, this clone is medium-sized. This chain uses TRBV5-1 with TRBJ1-1; 8 bases line up with TRBD1. V was pared by 3 bases and J by 4 bases, with 2 bases of the junction left unmatched. CDR3 length equals 13 residues. The germline CDR1 and CDR2 sequences are SGHRS and YFSETQ. CDR3 residues: CASSSDRGTEAFF. In nucleotides, the CDR3 is TGCGCCAGCAGCTCCGACAGGGGCACTGAAGCTTTCTTT.

This clone was counted only a few times. The chain links TRBV11-3 to TRBJ1-3; no clear D gene. The CDR3 length is 13 residues. Trimming left V 3 bases short and J 2 bases short, with 5 bases between. Germline V CDR1 and CDR2: SGHNT, YENEEA. CDR3 DNA: TGTGCCAGCAGCTTGAGGGCTGGAAACACCATATATTTT. Protein sequence: CASSLRAGNTIYF.

The J gene is TRBJ2-1, the V gene TRBV7-2; D ambiguous. The V end lost 2 bases, the J end lost 6 bases, and 8 bases lay between the germline ends. Germline values: CDR1 SGHTA, CDR2 FQGNSA. CDR3 length equals 13 residues. CDR3 in DNA: TGTGCCAGCAGCTTAAGGACCGCCAATGAGCAGTTCTTC. Translated: CASSLRTANEQFF.

The chain employs TRBV27 and TRBJ2-5; TRBD2 agrees at 12 bases. The CDR3 extends over 16 amino acids. CDR1 and CDR2 from the germline V gene are MNHEY and SMNVEV (reference sequence). Trimming at V came to 6 bases and at J to 5 bases, leaving 10 bases not matched to a gene. The CDR3 loop reads CASRLTGLAGGETQYF. The DNA of the CDR3 is TGTGCCAGCAGACTGACGGGACTAGCGGGCGGGGAGACCCAGTACTTC.

This chain connects TRBV27 to TRBJ1-5; D is ambiguous. Trimming stripped 6 bases from V and 0 bases from J, with 12 bases between. CDR1 is MNHEY and CDR2 is SMNVEV in the germline V gene (reference sequence). The CDR3 is 15 residues long. The CDR3 loop is CASSRSIDSNQPQHF. DNA for the CDR3: TGTGCCAGCAGCCGATCCATTGATAGCAATCAGCCCCAGCATTTT.

V usage is TRBV10-1 and J usage is TRBJ1-2; no definite D call. Trimming cost V 3 bases and J 1 base, with 6 bases left between them. CDR1 and CDR2 from the germline V gene are WNHNN and SYGVQD (reference sequence). The CDR3 totals 13 residues. The CDR3 protein is CASSDQVNYGYTF. CDR3 sequence (DNA): TGCGCCAGCAGTGATCAAGTTAACTATGGCTACACCTTC.

This chain uses TRBV7-2 with TRBJ2-7, with 11 nucleotides matching TRBD2. Germline-derived CDR1 and CDR2 are SGHTA and FQGNSA. This CDR3 comprises 15 residues. Trimming took 5 bases from V and 6 from J; bases not matched to a gene: 9. The CDR3 DNA is TGTGCCAGCAGCCCCTTAGCGGGAGGGCCGAGCGAGCAGTACTTC. This sequence encodes CASSPLAGGPSEQYF.

The chain uses TRBV23-1 and TRBJ2-5; 12 nucleotides align to TRBD1. The J call is in doubt because the DNA end fits TRBJ2-7 better. TRBV23-1 is designated an ORF whose function remains uncertain. The CDR3 has 16 residues. CDR3 in DNA: TGCGCCAGCAGTCAGGGGGGACAGGGGGCCCCCTACGAGCAGTACTTC. Protein sequence: CASSQGGQGAPYEQYF.

The chain couples TRBV5-1 to TRBJ2-7, with 10 bases aligning to TRBD2. CDR1 and CDR2 from the germline V gene are SGHRS and YFSETQ. The CDR3 has 15 amino acids. The J segment lost 5 bases and the V segment lost 3 bases, leaving 8 bases of the junction unmatched. The CDR3: CASSSALAGEHEQYF. For the CDR3, the DNA is TGCGCCAGCAGCTCGGCGCTAGCGGGAGAACACGAGCAGTACTTC. Combining the CDR3 with reference TRBV5-1 and TRBJ2-7 gives the whole variable domain KAGVTQTPRYLIKTRGQQVTLSCSPISGHRSVSWYQQTPGQGLQFLFEYFSETQRNKGNFPGRFSGRQFSNSRSEMNVSTLELGDSALYLCASSSALAGEHEQYFGPGTRLTVT.

The chain uses TRBV7-2 and TRBJ2-1, with D unresolved. Trimming removed 6 bases from V and 5 bases from J, with 14 bases in between. The germline gives CDR1 SGHTA, CDR2 FQGNSA. The CDR3 is 14 amino acids. CDR3 bases: TGTGCCAGCAGTTCCCCGGACGTACACAATGAGCAGTTCTTC. Translated: CASSSPDVHNEQFF. Together with reference TRBV7-2 and TRBJ2-1, the CDR3 gives the full variable domain: GAGVSQSPSNKVTEKGKDVELRCDPISGHTALYWYRQSLGQGLEFLIYFQGNSAPDKSGLPSDRFSAERTGGSVSTLTIQRTQQEDSAVYLCASSSPDVHNEQFFGPGTRLTVL.

The V call is TRBV6-1, the J call TRBJ2-3; 10 bases align to TRBD2. Germline V gene data show CDR1 as MNHNS and CDR2 as SASEGT. The CDR3 consists of 14 residues. V shed 5 bases and J 1 base; nucleotides not matched to a gene: 0. The CDR3, as DNA: TGTGCCAGCAGTAGCGGGGGGGGCACAGATACGCAGTATTTT. Its translation is CASSSGGGTDTQYF.

This clone was observed once. The genes are TRBV30 and TRBJ1-1, with D uncertain. Germline V lookup: CDR1 GTSNPN, CDR2 SVGIG (reference sequence). V lost 2 bases and J 11 bases, leaving 15 bases between the germline ends. The CDR3 loop spans 12 amino acids. The CDR3, as DNA: TGTGCCTGGAGTCCACAGTACGGGGTGGCTTTCTTT. Protein: CAWSPQYGVAFF. Variable domain in full (rest from reference TRBV30 and TRBJ1-1): SQTIHQWPATLVQPVGSPLSLECTVEGTSNPNLYWYRQAAGRGLQLLFYSVGIGQISSEVPQNLSASRPQDRQFILSSKKLLLSDSGFYLCAWSPQYGVAFFGQGTRLTVV.

The chain links TRBV4-3 to TRBJ2-1; TRBD2 aligns across 7 bases. Unmatched junction bases numbered 11, after V lost 0 bases and J lost 0 bases. The CDR3 consists of 19 residues. Germline CDR1 reads LGHNA; CDR2 reads YSLEER. In nucleotides, the CDR3 is TGCGCCAGCAGCCAAGATCCGACTAGCCAAGATTTCTCCTACAATGAGCAGTTCTTC. This gives the protein CASSQDPTSQDFSYNEQFF.

The chain uses TRBV29-1 and TRBJ1-2, with 7 bases identical to TRBD1. J was trimmed by 3 bases and V by 5 bases; bases with no gene match: 6. CDR3 size: 13 residues. Germline lookup yields CDR1 SQVTM and CDR2 ANQGSEA. The CDR3: CSVHSGTDYGYTF. The CDR3, as DNA: TGCAGCGTTCACTCCGGGACAGACTATGGCTACACCTTC.

The chain employs TRBV7-9 and TRBJ1-2, with TRBD1 as a possible D gene (5 bases). The ends were cut back, 5 bases at V and 5 bases at J, with 9 bases in the middle. This CDR3 region has 12 residues. Germline CDR1 SEHNR, CDR2 FQNEAQ (reference sequence). CDR3 coding DNA: TGTGCCAGCAGCCGGGACGGATATGGCTACACCTTC. It codes for CASSRDGYGYTF.

For the CDR3, the DNA is TGTGCCTGGAGCGTCGGGACAGCTTACTACGAGCAGTACTTC. Its protein product is CAWSVGTAYYEQYF. The J gene is TRBJ2-7, the V gene TRBV30; 7 nucleotides agree with TRBD1. Unmatched junction bases numbered 8, after V lost 3 bases and J lost 3 bases. Looked up from germline, CDR1 is GTSNPN and CDR2 is SVGIG (reference sequence). The CDR3 extends over 14 amino acids. Full variable domain (rest looked up from reference TRBV30 and TRBJ2-7): SQTIHQWPATLVQPVGSPLSLECTVEGTSNPNLYWYRQAAGRGLQLLFYSVGIGQISSEVPQNLSASRPQDRQFILSSKKLLLSDSGFYLCAWSVGTAYYEQYFGPGTRLTVT.

The rearrangement joins TRBV18 to TRBJ2-1; D gene unclear. Germline V gene data show CDR1 as KGHSH and CDR2 as LQKENI. This CDR3 is 13 amino acids long. V was pared by 4 bases and J by 8 bases, with 12 bases between. The CDR3 loop reads CASSQRHGDEQFF. The CDR3 DNA reads as TGTGCCAGCTCACAGAGACATGGCGATGAGCAGTTCTTC.

The chain employs TRBV7-7 and TRBJ2-7, with D unclear. The V gene lost 5 bases and the J gene lost 3 bases, with 14 bases spanning the gap. The germline V gene has CDR1 SSHAT and CDR2 FNYEAQ (reference sequence). The CDR3 consists of 14 residues. CDR3 nucleotide sequence: TGTGCCAGCAGCCCCAATAGGGATGGCTACGAGCAGTACTTC. Its translation: CASSPNRDGYEQYF.

This chain links TRBV15 with TRBJ1-1; D uncertain. The CDR3 is 13 residues long. The V and J ends lost 1 base and 3 bases respectively, with 6 bases between them. Germline CDR1 is LNHNV and CDR2 is YYDKDF (reference sequence). This CDR3 reads CATSRVRDTEAFF. CDR3 nucleotide sequence: TGTGCCACCAGCAGAGTGAGGGACACTGAAGCTTTCTTT.

The rearrangement joins TRBV2 to TRBJ2-5; no clear D gene. Germline loops: CDR1 SNHLY, CDR2 FYNNEI. Deletions cut 5 bases from V and 0 bases from J, with 4 bases between. This CDR3 comprises 12 residues. In DNA form, the CDR3 reads TGTGCCAGCAGTAGCTACCAAGAGACCCAGTACTTC. It codes for CASSSYQETQYF.